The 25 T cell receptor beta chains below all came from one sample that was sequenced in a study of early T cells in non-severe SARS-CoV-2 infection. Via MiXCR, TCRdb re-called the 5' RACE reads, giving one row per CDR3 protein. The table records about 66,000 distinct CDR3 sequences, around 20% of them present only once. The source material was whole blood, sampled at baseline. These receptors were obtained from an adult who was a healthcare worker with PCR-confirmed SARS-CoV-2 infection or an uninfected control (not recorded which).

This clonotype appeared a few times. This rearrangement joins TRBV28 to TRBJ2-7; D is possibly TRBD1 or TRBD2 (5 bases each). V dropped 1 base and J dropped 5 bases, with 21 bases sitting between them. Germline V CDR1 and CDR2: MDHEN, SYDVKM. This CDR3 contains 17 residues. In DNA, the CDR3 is TGTGCCAGCAGTTTATTTCGTCTAGGGACCCCTCTGGACGAGCAGTACTTC. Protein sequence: CASSLFRLGTPLDEQYF.

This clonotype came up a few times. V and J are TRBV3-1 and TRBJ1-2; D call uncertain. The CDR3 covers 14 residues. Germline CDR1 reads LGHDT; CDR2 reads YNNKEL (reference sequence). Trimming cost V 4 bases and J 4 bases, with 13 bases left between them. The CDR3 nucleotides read TGTGCCAGCAGCCGGTCGGCGGGAGGCTATGGCTACACCTTC. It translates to CASSRSAGGYGYTF.

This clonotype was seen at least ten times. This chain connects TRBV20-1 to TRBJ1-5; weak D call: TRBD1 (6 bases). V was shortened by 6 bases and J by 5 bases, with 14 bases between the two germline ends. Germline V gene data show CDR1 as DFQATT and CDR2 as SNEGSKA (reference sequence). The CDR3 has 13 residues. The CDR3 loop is CSAITGNDQPQHF. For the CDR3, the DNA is TGCAGTGCGATAACAGGGAATGATCAGCCCCAGCATTTT.

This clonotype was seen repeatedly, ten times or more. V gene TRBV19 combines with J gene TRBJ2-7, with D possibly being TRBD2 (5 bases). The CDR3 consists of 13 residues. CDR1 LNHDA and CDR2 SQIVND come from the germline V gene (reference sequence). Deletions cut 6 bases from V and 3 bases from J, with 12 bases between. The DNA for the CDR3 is TGTGCCAGTAGCATCCGGGAAAACTACGAGCAGTACTTC. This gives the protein CASSIRENYEQYF.

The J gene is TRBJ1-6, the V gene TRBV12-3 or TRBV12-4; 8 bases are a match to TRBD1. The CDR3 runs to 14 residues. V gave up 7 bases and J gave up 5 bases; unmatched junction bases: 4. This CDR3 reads CASKTTGDNSPLHF. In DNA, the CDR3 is TGTGCCAGCAAGACGACAGGGGATAATTCACCCCTCCACTTT.

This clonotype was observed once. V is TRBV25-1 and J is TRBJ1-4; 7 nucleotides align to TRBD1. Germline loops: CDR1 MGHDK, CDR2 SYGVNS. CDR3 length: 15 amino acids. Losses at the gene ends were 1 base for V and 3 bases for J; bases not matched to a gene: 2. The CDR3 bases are TGTGCCAGCAGTGAATCTCAGGGGGCTAATGAAAAACTGTTTTTT. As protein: CASSESQGANEKLFF.

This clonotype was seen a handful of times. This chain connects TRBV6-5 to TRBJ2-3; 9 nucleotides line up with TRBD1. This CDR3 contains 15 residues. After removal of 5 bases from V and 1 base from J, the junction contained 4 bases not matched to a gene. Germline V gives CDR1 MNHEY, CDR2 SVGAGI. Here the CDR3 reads CASSDWDRGTDTQYF. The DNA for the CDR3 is TGTGCCAGCAGTGACTGGGACAGGGGCACAGATACGCAGTATTTT.

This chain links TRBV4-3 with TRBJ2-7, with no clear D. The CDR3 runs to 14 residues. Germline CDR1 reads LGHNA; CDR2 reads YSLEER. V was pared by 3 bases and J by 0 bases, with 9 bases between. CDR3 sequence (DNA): TGCGCCAGCAGCCAGGCGAGTAGCTCCTACGAGCAGTACTTC. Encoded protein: CASSQASSSYEQYF.

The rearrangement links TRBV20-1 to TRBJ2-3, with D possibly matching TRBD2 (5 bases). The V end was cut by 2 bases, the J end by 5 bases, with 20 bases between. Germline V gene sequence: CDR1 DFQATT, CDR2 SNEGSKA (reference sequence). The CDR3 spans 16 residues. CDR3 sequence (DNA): TGCAGTGCTAGACTCACTCCAAGCAGGAGGCTAGATACGCAGTATTTT. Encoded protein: CSARLTPSRRLDTQYF.

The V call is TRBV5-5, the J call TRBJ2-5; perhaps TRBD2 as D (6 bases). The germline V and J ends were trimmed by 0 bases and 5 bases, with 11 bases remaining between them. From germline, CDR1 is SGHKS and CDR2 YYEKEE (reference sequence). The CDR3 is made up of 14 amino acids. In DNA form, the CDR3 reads TGTGCCAGCAGCTTGGCCGGAGGGTGGGAGACCCAGTACTTC. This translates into CASSLAGGWETQYF.

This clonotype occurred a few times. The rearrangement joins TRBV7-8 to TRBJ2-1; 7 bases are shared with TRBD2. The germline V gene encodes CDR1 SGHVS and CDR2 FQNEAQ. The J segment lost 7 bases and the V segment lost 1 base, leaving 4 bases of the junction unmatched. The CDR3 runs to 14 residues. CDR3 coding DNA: TGTGCCAGCAGCTTAGACGGGAGGTCGAATGAGCAGTTCTTC. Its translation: CASSLDGRSNEQFF.

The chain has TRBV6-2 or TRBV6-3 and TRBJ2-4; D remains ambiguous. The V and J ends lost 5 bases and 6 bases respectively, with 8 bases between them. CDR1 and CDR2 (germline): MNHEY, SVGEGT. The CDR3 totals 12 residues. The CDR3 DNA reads TGTGCCAGCAGTGTCTCAACAAACATTCAGTACTTC. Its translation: CASSVSTNIQYF.

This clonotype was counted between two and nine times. CDR3 bases: TGTGCCAGCAGCCCAACAGGGTTCCACGAGCAGTACTTC. This encodes CASSPTGFHEQYF. The rearrangement joins TRBV6-2 or TRBV6-3 to TRBJ2-7, with TRBD1 as a possible D gene (6 bases). The CDR3 sequence is 13 residues long. CDR1 and CDR2 from the germline V gene are MNHEY and SVGEGT. V was cut by 6 bases and J by 5 bases, with 14 bases left in between.

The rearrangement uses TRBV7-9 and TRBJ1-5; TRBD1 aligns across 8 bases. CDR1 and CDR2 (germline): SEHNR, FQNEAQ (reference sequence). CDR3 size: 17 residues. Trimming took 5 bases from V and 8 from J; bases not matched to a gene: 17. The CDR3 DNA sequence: TGTGCCAGCAGCCACGAAAACATCCGGACAGGGTTAAAGCCCCAGCATTTT. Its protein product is CASSHENIRTGLKPQHF.

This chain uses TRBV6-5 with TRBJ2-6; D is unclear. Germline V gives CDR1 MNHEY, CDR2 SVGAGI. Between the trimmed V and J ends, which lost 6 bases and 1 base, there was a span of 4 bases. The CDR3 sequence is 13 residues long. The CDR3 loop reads CASRKSGANVLTF. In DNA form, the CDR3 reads TGTGCCAGCAGGAAATCTGGGGCCAACGTCCTGACTTTC.

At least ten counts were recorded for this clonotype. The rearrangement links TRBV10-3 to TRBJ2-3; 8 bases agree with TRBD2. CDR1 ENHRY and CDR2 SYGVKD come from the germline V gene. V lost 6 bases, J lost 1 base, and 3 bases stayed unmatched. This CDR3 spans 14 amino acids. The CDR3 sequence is CAISKGLGTDTQYF. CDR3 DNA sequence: TGTGCCATCAGCAAGGGACTAGGCACAGATACGCAGTATTTT.

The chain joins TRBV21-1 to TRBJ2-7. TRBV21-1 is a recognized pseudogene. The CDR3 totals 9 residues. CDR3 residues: CASSEKEFF. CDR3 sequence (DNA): TGTGCCAGCAGCGAAAAGGAGTTCTTC.

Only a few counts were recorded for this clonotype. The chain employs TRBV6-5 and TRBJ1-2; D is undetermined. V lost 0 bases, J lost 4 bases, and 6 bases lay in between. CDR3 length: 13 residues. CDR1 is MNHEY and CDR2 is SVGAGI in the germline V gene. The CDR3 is CASSYSGLYGYTF. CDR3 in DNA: TGTGCCAGCAGTTACTCTGGTCTCTATGGCTACACCTTC.

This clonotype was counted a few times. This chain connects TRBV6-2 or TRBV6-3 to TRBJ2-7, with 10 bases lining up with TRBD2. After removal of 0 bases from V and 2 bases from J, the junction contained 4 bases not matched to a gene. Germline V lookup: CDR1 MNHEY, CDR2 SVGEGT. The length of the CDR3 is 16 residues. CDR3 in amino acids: CASSYSRLAGAYEQYF. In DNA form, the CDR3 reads TGTGCCAGCAGTTACTCGAGGCTAGCGGGAGCCTACGAGCAGTACTTC.

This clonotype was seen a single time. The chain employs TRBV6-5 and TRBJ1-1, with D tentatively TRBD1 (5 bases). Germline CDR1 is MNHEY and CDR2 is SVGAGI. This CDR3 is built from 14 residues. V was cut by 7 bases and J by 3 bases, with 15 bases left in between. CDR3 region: CASTRGLGYTEAFF. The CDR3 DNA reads TGTGCCAGCACGAGGGGTCTTGGGTACACTGAAGCTTTCTTT.

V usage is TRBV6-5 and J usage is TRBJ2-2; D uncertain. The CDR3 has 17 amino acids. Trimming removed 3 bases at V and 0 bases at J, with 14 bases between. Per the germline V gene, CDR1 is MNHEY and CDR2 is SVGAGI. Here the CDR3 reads CASSYVGSASNTGELFF. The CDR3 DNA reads TGTGCCAGCAGTTATGTGGGGTCAGCTTCGAACACCGGGGAGCTGTTTTTT.

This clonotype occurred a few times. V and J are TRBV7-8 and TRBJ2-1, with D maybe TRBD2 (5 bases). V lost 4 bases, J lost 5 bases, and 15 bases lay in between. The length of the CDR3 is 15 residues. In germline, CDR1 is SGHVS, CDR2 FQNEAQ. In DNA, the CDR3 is TGTGCCAGCAGCTCCCGGCGAGCGGAGCACAATGAGCAGTTCTTC. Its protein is CASSSRRAEHNEQFF.

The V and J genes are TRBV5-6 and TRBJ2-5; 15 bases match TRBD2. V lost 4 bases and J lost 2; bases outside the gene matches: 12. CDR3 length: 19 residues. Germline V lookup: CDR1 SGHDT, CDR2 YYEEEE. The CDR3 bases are TGTGCCAGCAGCCCCGGACTAGCGGGGGGGAGATGGGAACAAGAGACCCAGTACTTC. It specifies CASSPGLAGGRWEQETQYF.

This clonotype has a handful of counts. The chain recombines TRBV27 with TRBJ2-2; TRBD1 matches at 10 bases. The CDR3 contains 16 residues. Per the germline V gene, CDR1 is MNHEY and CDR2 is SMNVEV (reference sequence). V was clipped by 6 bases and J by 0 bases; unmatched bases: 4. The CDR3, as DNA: TGTGCCAGCAGGGGGGGACAGGGGTCGAACACCGGGGAGCTGTTTTTT. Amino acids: CASRGGQGSNTGELFF.

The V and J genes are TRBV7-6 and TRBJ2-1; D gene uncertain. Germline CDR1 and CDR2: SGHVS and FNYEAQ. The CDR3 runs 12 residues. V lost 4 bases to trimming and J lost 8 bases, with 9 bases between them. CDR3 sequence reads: CASSSGGDEQFF. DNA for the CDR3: TGTGCCAGCAGCTCCGGTGGTGATGAGCAGTTCTTC.